This entry is about one T cell receptor (beta chain). The PCR employed 60 Vbeta primers together with 13 Jbeta primers. Profiled with immunoSEQ multiplex PCR; TCRdb holds only in-frame clones, not every one. The repertoire includes more than 90,000 clones, about 80% of them detected once, and about 4.3% sits in the top ten. The CDR3 runs 13 residues. The ends were cut back, 4 bases at V and 3 bases at J, with 10 bases in the middle. Germline loops: CDR1 MNHEY, CDR2 SVGAGI. This record belongs to a study of cytomegalovirus exposure and HLA in healthy donors. Material: PBMCs. This sequence was found in a man aged 40-49 years in good health and CMV-seronegative. This rearrangement joins TRBV6-5 to TRBJ2-7; possible D gene TRBD2, 6 bases. CDR3 nucleotides: TGTGCCAGCAGTTCCGGGACTCTCTACGAGCAGTACTTC. Its translation: CASSSGTLYEQYF.